This T cell receptor beta chain was profiled in a study of regulatory T cells in long-lasting Graves disease. Study outcomes and limitations: Since the sample size was small, accuracy may have been reduced. Analyses excluded thyroid tissue, covering peripheral blood alone.

The CDR3 runs 15 residues. Germline CDR1 LGHDT, CDR2 YNNKEL (reference sequence). The V and J ends lost 3 bases and 6 bases respectively, with 15 bases between them. Arm-PCR of CDR3 regions and iRepertoire HTBI primers were the basis on which TCR beta libraries were built. TCRdb used MiXCR to reprocess the multiplex PCR reads, holding one entry per CDR3 protein. The sample shows roughly 500,000 distinct CDR3 sequences, less than 25% of them seen only once. The time point was: persistent/refractory GD, antithyroid drugs over 5 years with positive TRAb. After RNA was extracted from PBMCs, the TCR library was made from it. Guidelines of the American Thyroid Association were used to diagnose Graves' disease. This clonotype has just a few counts. Antigen unknown.

The chain recombines TRBV3-1 with TRBJ2-1; D gene ambiguous. The receptor was derived from a female donor with Graves disease. Sequencing used peripheral blood mononuclear cells (PBMCs), obtained when the disease was refractory, from a patient treated with antithyroid drugs. CDR3 residues: CASSHTRLMVNEQFF. CDR3 DNA: TGTGCCAGCAGCCATACGCGGCTAATGGTCAATGAGCAGTTCTTC.